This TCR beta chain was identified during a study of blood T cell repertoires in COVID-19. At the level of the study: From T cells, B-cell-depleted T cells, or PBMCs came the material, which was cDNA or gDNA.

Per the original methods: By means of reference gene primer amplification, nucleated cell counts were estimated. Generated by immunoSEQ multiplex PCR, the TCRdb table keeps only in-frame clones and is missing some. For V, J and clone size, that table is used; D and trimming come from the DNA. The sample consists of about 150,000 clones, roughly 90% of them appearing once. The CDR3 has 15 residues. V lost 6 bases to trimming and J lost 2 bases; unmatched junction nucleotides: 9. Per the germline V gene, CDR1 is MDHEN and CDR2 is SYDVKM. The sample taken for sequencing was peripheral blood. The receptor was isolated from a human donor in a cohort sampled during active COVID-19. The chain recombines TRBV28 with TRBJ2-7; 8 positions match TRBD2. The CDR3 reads CASSLSGGPTYEQYF. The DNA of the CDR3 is TGTGCCAGCAGCCTAAGCGGGGGACCGACCTACGAGCAGTACTTC. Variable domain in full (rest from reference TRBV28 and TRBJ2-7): DVKVTQSSRYLVKRTGEKVFLECVQDMDHENMFWYRQDPGLGLRLIYFSYDVKMKEKGDIPEGYSVSREKKERFSLILESASTNQTSMYLCASSLSGGPTYEQYFGPGTRLTVT.